This TCR beta chain came from a study of T-cell memory formation after mild COVID-19. About the study: Clustering of TCRs was largely donor specific.

TCRdb ran MiXCR on the 5' RACE reads and lists one entry per CDR3 protein. The sample carries around 340,000 distinct CDR3 sequences, roughly 15% recorded once. The sequence was obtained from a man younger than 35 who had mild COVID-19 (a few samples of this study predate the infection). Cell type and time point are not known. Specimen: PBMCs or a T cell subset sorted from them (not recorded which).

CDR3 sequence: CASSLRGVSDDSPLHF. In DNA, the CDR3 is TGTGCCAGCAGCTTACGAGGGGTTTCGGACGATTCACCCCTCCACTTT. The rearrangement joins TRBV7-2 to TRBJ1-6, with D maybe TRBD1 (5 bases). The length of the CDR3 is 16 residues. The ends were cut back, 2 bases at V and 8 bases at J, with 16 bases in the middle. Looked up from germline, CDR1 is SGHTA and CDR2 is FQGNSA.